Listed below are T cell receptor beta chains from one sample, sequenced in a study of brain T cells in children with intractable seizures. Assay used: immunoSEQ multiplex PCR; TCRdb lists only in-frame clones, some missing. The sample includes approximately 330,000 clones, nearly 95% of them seen just once. The sample here was peripheral blood, taken about 5 months after surgery. Receptors were obtained from a boy under two years old with tuberous sclerosis and intractable seizures. CDR3s include the opening cysteine and the closing phenylalanine or tryptophan. The D gene is left open where the match is weak. Size values are once, few and many counts, or a class for expanded clones, and some rows have none.

V gene: TRBV5-1; clone size: NA; D gene: TRBD1; J gene: TRBJ2-7; CDR3 DNA: TGCGCCAGCAGCCCCGGACAGGGCGAGCAGTACTTC; CDR3 protein: CASSPGQGEQYF
V gene: TRBV10-3; clone size: once; D gene: NA; J gene: TRBJ1-3; CDR3 DNA: TGTGCCATCAGTGAGTCCGTGGACAGCTCTGGAAACACCATATATTTT; CDR3 protein: CAISESVDSSGNTIYF
V gene: TRBV24-1; clone size: NA; D gene: NA; J gene: TRBJ2-7; CDR3 DNA: TGTGCCACCAGTGATGAGGGAAGAGGCGAGCAGTACTTC; CDR3 protein: CATSDEGRGEQYF
V gene: TRBV6-5; clone size: NA; D gene: NA; J gene: TRBJ1-2; CDR3 DNA: TGTGCCAGCAGCGAGGGTCAGGGTAGTGGCTACACCTTC; CDR3 protein: CASSEGQGSGYTF
V gene: TRBV4-1; clone size: NA; D gene: NA; J gene: TRBJ2-7; CDR3 DNA: TGCGCCAGCAGCCAAGTTTCTGGATCTTACGAGCAGTACTTC; CDR3 protein: CASSQVSGSYEQYF
V gene: TRBV19; clone size: NA; D gene: NA; J gene: TRBJ2-7; CDR3 DNA: TGTGCCAGTAGGACTAGCTCCTACGAGCAGTACTTC; CDR3 protein: CASRTSSYEQYF
V gene: TRBV7-7; clone size: NA; D gene: TRBD2; J gene: TRBJ2-2; CDR3 DNA: TGTGCTAGCAGCTTTCGGCGGCTAGCGGGAGGCCGGGGGGACACCGGGGAGCTGTTTTTT; CDR3 protein: CASSFRRLAGGRGDTGELFF
V gene: TRBV24-1; clone size: NA; D gene: TRBD1; J gene: TRBJ1-2; CDR3 DNA: TGTGCCACCAGTGATCCAGGACAGGGGTATGGTGGCTACACCTTC; CDR3 protein: CATSDPGQGYGGYTF
V gene: TRBV28; clone size: NA; D gene: TRBD1; J gene: TRBJ2-7; CDR3 DNA: TGTGCCAGCAGTTTACGAATGGGACAGCTCTACGAGCAGTACTTC; CDR3 protein: CASSLRMGQLYEQYF
V gene: TRBV5-4; clone size: NA; D gene: TRBD1; J gene: TRBJ1-2; CDR3 DNA: TGTGCCAGCAGCCCTGCCCGACAGGGGGAAAATTATGGCTACACCTTC; CDR3 protein: CASSPARQGENYGYTF
V gene: TRBV6-4; clone size: NA; D gene: NA; J gene: TRBJ2-3; CDR3 DNA: TGTGCCAGCAGTGTGCAAGGACAGAGCACAGATACGCAGTATTTT; CDR3 protein: CASSVQGQSTDTQYF
V gene: TRBV19; clone size: NA; D gene: NA; J gene: TRBJ2-1; CDR3 DNA: TGTGCCAGTAGTATAGCCCACAATGAGCAGTTCTTC; CDR3 protein: CASSIAHNEQFF
V gene: TRBV28; clone size: NA; D gene: TRBD2; J gene: TRBJ2-1; CDR3 DNA: TGTGCCAGCGAGGGACTAGCGGGAAGGTATGAGCAGTTCTTC; CDR3 protein: CASEGLAGRYEQFF
V gene: TRBV7-6; clone size: once; D gene: NA; J gene: TRBJ2-7; CDR3 DNA: TGTGCCAGCAGCACTGGCTCCGGGACTCCCGCCTACGAGCAGTACTTC; CDR3 protein: CASSTGSGTPAYEQYF
V gene: TRBV9; clone size: NA; D gene: NA; J gene: TRBJ2-1; CDR3 DNA: TGTGCCAGCAGCGTGGGAGACGGGAATGAGCAGTTCTTC; CDR3 protein: CASSVGDGNEQFF
V gene: TRBV19; clone size: once; D gene: TRBD1; J gene: TRBJ2-7; CDR3 DNA: TGTGCCAGTAGTATGTGGACAGGGCGGTACGAGCAGTACTTC; CDR3 protein: CASSMWTGRYEQYF
V gene: TRBV19; clone size: NA; D gene: TRBD2; J gene: TRBJ2-1; CDR3 DNA: TGTGCCAGTAGTATCATAGCGGGAGGGAGGTACAATGAGCAGTTCTTC; CDR3 protein: CASSIIAGGRYNEQFF
V gene: TRBV5-4; clone size: NA; D gene: TRBD1; J gene: TRBJ2-7; CDR3 DNA: TGTGCCAGCAGCTCCCGGGACAGGGCAGATGAGCAGTACTTC; CDR3 protein: CASSSRDRADEQYF
V gene: TRBV6-5; clone size: NA; D gene: NA; J gene: TRBJ1-3; CDR3 DNA: TGTGCCAGCAGGAAAACAGAAATTGGAAACACCATATATTTT; CDR3 protein: CASRKTEIGNTIYF
V gene: TRBV30; clone size: NA; D gene: NA; J gene: TRBJ1-3; CDR3 DNA: TGTGCCTGGAGTGCCGGGAACACCATATATTTT; CDR3 protein: CAWSAGNTIYF
V gene: TRBV5-6; clone size: NA; D gene: NA; J gene: TRBJ2-7; CDR3 DNA: TGTGCCAGCAGCTTGGTGCGGACAAGGGGTACCTACGAGCAGTACTTC; CDR3 protein: CASSLVRTRGTYEQYF
V gene: TRBV30; clone size: NA; D gene: TRBD1; J gene: TRBJ2-3; CDR3 DNA: TGTGCCTGGACAGGGGGCGCAGATACGCAGTATTTT; CDR3 protein: CAWTGGADTQYF
V gene: TRBV11-2; clone size: NA; D gene: NA; J gene: TRBJ1-2; CDR3 DNA: TGTGCCAGCAGCTTAGATAACACGCACTATGGCTACACCTTC; CDR3 protein: CASSLDNTHYGYTF
V gene: TRBV2; clone size: once; D gene: TRBD1; J gene: TRBJ1-1; CDR3 DNA: TGTGCCAGCAGTCCCGGACAGGTGAACACTGAAGCTTTCTTT; CDR3 protein: CASSPGQVNTEAFF
V gene: TRBV23-1; clone size: NA; D gene: NA; J gene: TRBJ2-6; CDR3 DNA: TGCGCCAGCAGTCCCAAACTAGGAATGCCCTTACCGTATGGGGCCAACGTCCTGACTTTC; CDR3 protein: CASSPKLGMPLPYGANVLTF
V gene: TRBV25-1; clone size: once; D gene: NA; J gene: TRBJ1-4; CDR3 DNA: TGTGCCAGCAGTGAGGGCACTAATGAAAAACTGTTTTTT; CDR3 protein: CASSEGTNEKLFF
V gene: TRBV2; clone size: once; D gene: NA; J gene: TRBJ1-5; CDR3 DNA: TGTGCCAGCAGTGGCGCGCAGGGGACGGGTCAGCCCCAGCATTTT; CDR3 protein: CASSGAQGTGQPQHF
V gene: TRBV4-1; clone size: NA; D gene: NA; J gene: TRBJ2-5; CDR3 DNA: TGCGCCAGCAGCCAGACGGGACTCACGGTACAAGAGACCCAGTACTTC; CDR3 protein: CASSQTGLTVQETQYF
V gene: TRBV5-6; clone size: NA; D gene: TRBD1; J gene: TRBJ1-1; CDR3 DNA: TGTGCCAGCAGAACAGGGGGCAACACTGAAGCTTTCTTT; CDR3 protein: CASRTGGNTEAFF
V gene: TRBV6-5; clone size: NA; D gene: TRBD2; J gene: TRBJ2-3; CDR3 DNA: TGTGCCAGCAGTTACTCTAGCGGGAGCGGGACAGATACGCAGTATTTT; CDR3 protein: CASSYSSGSGTDTQYF
V gene: TRBV6-2/TRBV6-3; clone size: NA; D gene: NA; J gene: TRBJ2-7; CDR3 DNA: TGTGCCAGCAGTACCGCCCGGGGACGGCGCCCCTACGAGCAGTACTTC; CDR3 protein: CASSTARGRRPYEQYF
V gene: TRBV1; clone size: NA; D gene: NA; J gene: TRBJ2-5; CDR3 DNA: TGCACCAGCAGCCCCGACCGACTAGCGGGAGTGTCAGAGACCCAGTACTTC; CDR3 protein: CTSSPDRLAGVSETQYF
V gene: TRBV9; clone size: NA; D gene: NA; J gene: TRBJ2-3; CDR3 DNA: TGTGCCAGCAGCGTAGTCGAGTCCCTGTATAGCGGACCTAGCACAGATACGCAGTATTTT; CDR3 protein: CASSVVESLYSGPSTDTQYF
V gene: TRBV27; clone size: NA; D gene: NA; J gene: TRBJ1-2; CDR3 DNA: TGTGCCAGCAGTCGGACAGCATCTAACTATGGCTACACCTTC; CDR3 protein: CASSRTASNYGYTF
V gene: TRBV5-4; clone size: few; D gene: TRBD2; J gene: TRBJ2-5; CDR3 DNA: TGTGCCAGCAGCTTGAATCTTCCGCCCCGGGGGGGAGAGACCCAGTACTTC; CDR3 protein: CASSLNLPPRGGETQYF
V gene: TRBV25-1; clone size: NA; D gene: NA; J gene: TRBJ2-7; CDR3 DNA: TGTGCCAGCAGTGAACACGACTCCTACGAGCAGTACTTC; CDR3 protein: CASSEHDSYEQYF
V gene: TRBV7-9; clone size: NA; D gene: TRBD1; J gene: TRBJ1-1; CDR3 DNA: TGTGCCAGCAGCTTCGCAGGGGGCGTCGCTGAAGCTTTCTTT; CDR3 protein: CASSFAGGVAEAFF
V gene: TRBV19; clone size: NA; D gene: NA; J gene: TRBJ1-6; CDR3 DNA: TGTGCCAGTACTAGGACAGTTAATTCACCCCTCCACTTT; CDR3 protein: CASTRTVNSPLHF
V gene: TRBV6-5; clone size: NA; D gene: TRBD1; J gene: TRBJ2-1; CDR3 DNA: TGTGCCAGCAGTCCTACAGGGGACTCCTACAATGAGCAGTTCTTC; CDR3 protein: CASSPTGDSYNEQFF
V gene: TRBV18; clone size: NA; D gene: TRBD2; J gene: TRBJ2-1; CDR3 DNA: TGTGCCAGCTCACCATGGTGGGGACTAGATAATTACAATGAGCAGTTCTTC; CDR3 protein: CASSPWWGLDNYNEQFF
V gene: TRBV11-3; clone size: NA; D gene: TRBD1; J gene: TRBJ1-1; CDR3 DNA: TGTGCCAGCAGCTGGACAGGGACGAACACTGAAGCTTTCTTT; CDR3 protein: CASSWTGTNTEAFF
V gene: TRBV18; clone size: once; D gene: NA; J gene: TRBJ2-7; CDR3 DNA: TGTGCCAGCTCACCTAGAACGACCTACGAGCAGTACTTC; CDR3 protein: CASSPRTTYEQYF
V gene: TRBV5-6; clone size: NA; D gene: NA; J gene: TRBJ2-2; CDR3 DNA: TGTGCCAGCAGCTTGGGAGCCGGGGAGCTGTTTTTT; CDR3 protein: CASSLGAGELFF
V gene: TRBV5-5; clone size: NA; D gene: TRBD2; J gene: TRBJ2-3; CDR3 DNA: TGTGCCAGCAGCTTGGGCGTAGGCGGGGGAAACACAGATACGCAGTATTTT; CDR3 protein: CASSLGVGGGNTDTQYF
V gene: TRBV25-1; clone size: NA; D gene: NA; J gene: TRBJ1-1; CDR3 DNA: TGTGCCAGCAGTGTGACAGGCGGTTCGGGCACTGAAGCTTTCTTT; CDR3 protein: CASSVTGGSGTEAFF